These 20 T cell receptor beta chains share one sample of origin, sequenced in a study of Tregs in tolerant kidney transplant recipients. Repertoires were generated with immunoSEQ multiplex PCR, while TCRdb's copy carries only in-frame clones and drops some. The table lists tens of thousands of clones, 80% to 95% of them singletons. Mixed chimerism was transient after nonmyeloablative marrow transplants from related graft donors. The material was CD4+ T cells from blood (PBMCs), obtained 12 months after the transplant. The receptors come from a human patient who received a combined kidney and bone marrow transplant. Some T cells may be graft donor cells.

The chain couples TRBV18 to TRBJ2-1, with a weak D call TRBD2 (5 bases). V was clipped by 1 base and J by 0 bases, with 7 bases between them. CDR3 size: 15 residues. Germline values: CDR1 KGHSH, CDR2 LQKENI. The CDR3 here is CASSPQRRSYNEQFF. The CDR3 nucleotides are TGTGCCAGCTCACCACAGCGGCGCTCCTACAATGAGCAGTTCTTC. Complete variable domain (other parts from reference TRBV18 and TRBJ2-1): NAGVMQNPRHLVRRRGQEARLRCSPMKGHSHVYWYRQLPEEGLKFMVYLQKENIIDESGMPKERFSAEFPKEGPSILRIQQVVRGDSAAYFCASSPQRRSYNEQFFGPGTRLTVL.

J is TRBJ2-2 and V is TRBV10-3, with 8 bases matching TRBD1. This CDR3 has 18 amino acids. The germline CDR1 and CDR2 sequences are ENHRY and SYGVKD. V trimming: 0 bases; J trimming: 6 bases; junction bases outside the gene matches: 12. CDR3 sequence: CAISESKLGTGWSGELFF. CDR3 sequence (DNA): TGTGCCATCAGTGAGTCTAAGCTTGGGACAGGTTGGTCCGGGGAGCTGTTTTTT.

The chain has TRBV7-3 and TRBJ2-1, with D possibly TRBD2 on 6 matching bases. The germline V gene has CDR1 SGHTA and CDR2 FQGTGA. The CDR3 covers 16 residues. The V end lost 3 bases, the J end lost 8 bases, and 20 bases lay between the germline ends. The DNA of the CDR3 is TGTGCCAGCAGCTTTTCTATTGCGGGAAATATCGATGAGCAGTTCTTC. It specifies CASSFSIAGNIDEQFF.

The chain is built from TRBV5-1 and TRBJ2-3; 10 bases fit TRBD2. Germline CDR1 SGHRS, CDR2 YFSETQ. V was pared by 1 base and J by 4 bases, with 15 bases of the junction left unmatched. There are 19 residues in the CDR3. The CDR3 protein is CASSLNWGLAGVWADTQYF. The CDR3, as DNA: TGCGCCAGCAGCTTGAATTGGGGGCTAGCGGGAGTTTGGGCAGATACGCAGTATTTT.

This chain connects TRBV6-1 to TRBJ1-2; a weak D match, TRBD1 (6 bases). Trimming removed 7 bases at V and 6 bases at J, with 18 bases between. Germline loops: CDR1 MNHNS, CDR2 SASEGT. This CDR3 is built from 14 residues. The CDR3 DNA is TGTGCCAGCACCCAGCCGTCGGACAGCGATGGCTACACCTTC. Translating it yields CASTQPSDSDGYTF.

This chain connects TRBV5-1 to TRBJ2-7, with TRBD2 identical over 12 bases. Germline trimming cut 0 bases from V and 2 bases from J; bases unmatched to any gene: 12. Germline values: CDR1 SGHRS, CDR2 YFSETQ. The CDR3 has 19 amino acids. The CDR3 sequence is CASSLAPGLAGGNPYEQYF. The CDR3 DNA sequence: TGCGCCAGCAGCTTGGCCCCGGGGCTAGCGGGAGGGAATCCCTACGAGCAGTACTTC.

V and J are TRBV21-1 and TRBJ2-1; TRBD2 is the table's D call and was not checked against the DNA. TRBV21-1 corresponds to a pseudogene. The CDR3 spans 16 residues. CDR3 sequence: CASSKARLNYPNEQFF. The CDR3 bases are TGTGCCAGCAGCAAAGCGCGCCTAAACTATCCCAATGAGCAGTTCTTC.

Here the CDR3 DNA reads TGTGCCAGCAGCTCTGGTGGGAGAGGGAATGAGCAGTTCTTC. As protein: CASSSGGRGNEQFF. The gene calls are TRBV9 and TRBJ2-1, with D maybe TRBD2 (5 bases). Germline V gene data show CDR1 as SGDLS and CDR2 as YYNGEE. CDR3 size: 14 residues. The ends were cut back, 4 bases at V and 7 bases at J, with 15 bases in the middle.

CDR3 bases: TGTGCCATCAGTGAAAAGACAGGGGACATTACCGGGGAGCTGTTTTTT. Translating it yields CAISEKTGDITGELFF. The V gene is TRBV10-3, the J gene TRBJ2-2, with 8 positions matching TRBD1. V lost 3 bases, J lost 5 bases, and 8 bases stayed unmatched. The length of the CDR3 is 16 residues. Per germline, CDR1 ENHRY and CDR2 SYGVKD.

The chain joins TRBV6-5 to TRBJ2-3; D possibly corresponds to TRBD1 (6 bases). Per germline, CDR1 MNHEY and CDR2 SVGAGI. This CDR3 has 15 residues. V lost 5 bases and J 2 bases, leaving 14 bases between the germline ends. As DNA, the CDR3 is TGTGCCAGCAGTCCTCAGGGGATGATCACAGATACGCAGTATTTT. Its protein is CASSPQGMITDTQYF.

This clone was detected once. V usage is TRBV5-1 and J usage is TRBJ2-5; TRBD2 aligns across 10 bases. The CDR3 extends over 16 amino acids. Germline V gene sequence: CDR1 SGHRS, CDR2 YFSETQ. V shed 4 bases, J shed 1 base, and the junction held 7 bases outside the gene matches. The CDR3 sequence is CASSRAASGGQETQYF. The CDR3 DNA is TGCGCCAGCAGCCGGGCGGCTAGCGGGGGCCAAGAGACCCAGTACTTC.

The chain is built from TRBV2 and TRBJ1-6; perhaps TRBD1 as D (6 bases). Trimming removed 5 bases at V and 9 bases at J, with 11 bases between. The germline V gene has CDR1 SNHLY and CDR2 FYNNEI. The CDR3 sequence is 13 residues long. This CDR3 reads CASSQGSVSPLHF. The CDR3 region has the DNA TGTGCCAGCAGTCAGGGGTCAGTTTCACCCCTCCACTTT.

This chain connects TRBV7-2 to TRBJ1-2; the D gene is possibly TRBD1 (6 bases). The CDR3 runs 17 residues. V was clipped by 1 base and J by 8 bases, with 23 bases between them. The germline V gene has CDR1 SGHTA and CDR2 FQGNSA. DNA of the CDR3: TGTGCCAGCAGCTTAGGGCCAGGGGCGGCGAGGGTATACGGCTACACCTTC. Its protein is CASSLGPGAARVYGYTF.

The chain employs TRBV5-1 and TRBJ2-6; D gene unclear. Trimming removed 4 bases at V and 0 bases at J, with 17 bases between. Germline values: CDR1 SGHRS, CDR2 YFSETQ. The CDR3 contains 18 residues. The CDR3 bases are TGCGCCAGCAGCCGCGCTGCGCAGGCCTCCTCTGGGGCCAACGTCCTGACTTTC. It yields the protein CASSRAAQASSGANVLTF. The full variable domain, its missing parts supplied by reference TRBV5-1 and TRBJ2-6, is KAGVTQTPRYLIKTRGQQVTLSCSPISGHRSVSWYQQTPGQGLQFLFEYFSETQRNKGNFPGRFSGRQFSNSRSEMNVSTLELGDSALYLCASSRAAQASSGANVLTFGAGSRLTVL.

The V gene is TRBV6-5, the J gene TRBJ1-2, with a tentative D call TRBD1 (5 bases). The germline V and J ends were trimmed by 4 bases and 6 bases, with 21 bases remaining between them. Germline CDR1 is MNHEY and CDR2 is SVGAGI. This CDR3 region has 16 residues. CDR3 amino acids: CASSSYTGTPPDGYTF. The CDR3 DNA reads TGTGCCAGCAGTTCTTATACCGGGACTCCTCCGGATGGCTACACCTTC.

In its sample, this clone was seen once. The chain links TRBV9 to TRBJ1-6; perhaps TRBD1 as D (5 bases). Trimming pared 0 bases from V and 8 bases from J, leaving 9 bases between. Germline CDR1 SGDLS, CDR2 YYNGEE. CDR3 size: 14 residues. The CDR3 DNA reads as TGTGCCAGCAGCGTAGGCGGGGGTCATTCACCCCTCCACTTT. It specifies CASSVGGGHSPLHF.

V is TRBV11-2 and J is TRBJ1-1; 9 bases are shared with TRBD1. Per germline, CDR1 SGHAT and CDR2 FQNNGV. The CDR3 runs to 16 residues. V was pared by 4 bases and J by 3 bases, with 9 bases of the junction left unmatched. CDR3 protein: CASSSYLQGAHTEAFF. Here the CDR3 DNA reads TGTGCCAGCAGCTCGTACTTACAGGGGGCTCACACTGAAGCTTTCTTT.

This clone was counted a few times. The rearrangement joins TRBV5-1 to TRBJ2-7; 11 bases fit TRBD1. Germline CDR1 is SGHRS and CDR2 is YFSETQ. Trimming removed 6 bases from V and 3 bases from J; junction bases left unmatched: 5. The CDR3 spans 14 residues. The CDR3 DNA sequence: TGCGCCAGCAAGCCGGGGACAGGGGGCTACGAGCAGTACTTC. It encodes CASKPGTGGYEQYF.

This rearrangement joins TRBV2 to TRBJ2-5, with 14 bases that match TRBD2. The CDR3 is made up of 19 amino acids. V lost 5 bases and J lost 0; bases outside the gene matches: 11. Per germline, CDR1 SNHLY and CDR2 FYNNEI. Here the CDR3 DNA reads TGTGCCAGCAGTTATTTCCCGGGACTAGCGGGGGTTTACCAAGAGACCCAGTACTTC. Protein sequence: CASSYFPGLAGVYQETQYF.

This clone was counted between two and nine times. Here the CDR3 reads CASSLARGNQPQHF. As DNA, the CDR3 is TGTGCCAGCAGCCTTGCGAGGGGCAATCAGCCCCAGCATTTT. The chain recombines TRBV5-6 with TRBJ1-5; no reliable D call. This CDR3 comprises 14 residues. With 4 bases removed from V and 2 bases from J, the gap between germline ends came to 10 bases. The V gene's germline CDR1 is SGHDT and CDR2 YYEEEE.